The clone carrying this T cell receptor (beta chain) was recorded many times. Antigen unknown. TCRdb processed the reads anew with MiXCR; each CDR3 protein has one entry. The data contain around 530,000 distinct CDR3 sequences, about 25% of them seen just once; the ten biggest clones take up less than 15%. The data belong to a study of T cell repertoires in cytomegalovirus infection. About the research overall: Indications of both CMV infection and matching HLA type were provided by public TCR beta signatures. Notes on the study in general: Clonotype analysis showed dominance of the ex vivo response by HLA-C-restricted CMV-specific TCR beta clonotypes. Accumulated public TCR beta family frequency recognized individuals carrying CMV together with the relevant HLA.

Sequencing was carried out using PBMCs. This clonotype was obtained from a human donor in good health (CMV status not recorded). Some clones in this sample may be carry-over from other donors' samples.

The CDR3 region is CASSMREYGGEQFF. In nucleotides, the CDR3 is TGTGCCAGTAGTATGCGGGAGTATGGGGGTGAGCAGTTCTTC. The V gene is TRBV19, the J gene TRBJ2-1; 7 bases match TRBD2. The V and J ends lost 3 bases and 9 bases, in that order; junction bases with no gene match: 8. The CDR3 loop spans 14 amino acids. Germline CDR1 reads LNHDA; CDR2 reads SQIVND (reference sequence).